These 8 T cell receptor beta chains originate from one sample sequenced in a study of blood T cell repertoires in COVID-19. Libraries were prepared by immunoSEQ multiplex PCR; TCRdb keeps only in-frame clonotypes and omits some of them. In the table there are some 150,000 clones, approximately 89% of which are singletons. Sequencing used peripheral blood. These TCRs come from a human donor in a cohort sampled during active COVID-19.

The CDR3 is CASSLARGDYGYTF. The CDR3 DNA follows: TGTGCCAGCAGCTTAGCTAGGGGCGACTATGGCTACACCTTC. The chain employs TRBV7-2 and TRBJ1-2; D may be TRBD1 (5 bases). Germline CDR1 SGHTA, CDR2 FQGNSA. The V gene lost 0 bases and the J gene lost 3 bases, with 8 bases spanning the gap. This CDR3 comprises 14 residues.

The rearrangement links TRBV7-2 to TRBJ2-3; D gene uncertain. CDR1 is SGHTA, CDR2 FQGNSA, per germline. This CDR3 is 14 amino acids long. The V gene lost 5 bases and the J gene lost 2 bases, with 11 bases spanning the gap. CDR3 residues: CASSPQAVTDTQYF. The CDR3 DNA is TGTGCCAGCAGCCCCCAGGCAGTCACAGATACGCAGTATTTT.

In its sample, this clone was seen once. V and J are TRBV6-5 and TRBJ1-2, with 7 bases that match TRBD1. The CDR3 runs 13 residues. The germline CDR1 and CDR2 sequences are MNHEY and SVGAGI. Trimming removed 6 bases from V and 4 bases from J; junction bases left unmatched: 5. The CDR3 loop reads CASRRQGSYGYTF. CDR3 sequence (DNA): TGTGCCAGCAGGAGACAGGGTAGCTATGGCTACACCTTC.

This chain links TRBV5-1 with TRBJ2-1; 8 positions agree with TRBD1. Unmatched junction bases numbered 4, after V lost 3 bases and J lost 2 bases. In germline, CDR1 is SGHRS, CDR2 YFSETQ. The CDR3 consists of 15 residues. In DNA form, the CDR3 reads TGCGCCAGCAGCTCCGGGACAGGCGCCTACAATGAGCAGTTCTTC. Protein: CASSSGTGAYNEQFF.

The CDR3 DNA follows: TGTGCCAGCAGCCCCCCGGGCGGAGGTAATGAAAAACTGTTTTTT. Translating it yields CASSPPGGGNEKLFF. This sequence joins TRBV3-1 (or the pseudogene TRBV3-2) and TRBJ1-4, with D unresolved. Germline-derived CDR1 and CDR2 are LGHDT and YNNKEL (reference sequence). V lost 4 bases to trimming and J lost 4 bases, with 13 bases between them. There are 15 residues in the CDR3.

A few counts support this clone. The chain is built from TRBV19 and TRBJ2-7, with 8 nucleotides matching TRBD2. The V gene end was trimmed by 2 bases and the J gene end by 3 bases; junction bases not matched to a gene: 6. The germline V gene encodes CDR1 LNHDA and CDR2 SQIVND (reference sequence). The CDR3 spans 15 residues. This CDR3 is CASSILGSGNYEQYF. CDR3 DNA: TGTGCCAGTAGTATACTGGGTAGCGGGAACTACGAGCAGTACTTC.

The V gene is TRBV2, the J gene TRBJ1-1; D unclear. In germline, CDR1 is SNHLY, CDR2 FYNNEI. CDR3 size: 11 residues. V lost 5 bases, J lost 10 bases, and 11 bases lay in between. CDR3 sequence: CASSTPRAAFF. As DNA, the CDR3 is TGTGCCAGCAGTACACCTCGTGCAGCTTTCTTT.

The J gene is TRBJ1-6, the V gene TRBV2; 7 bases agree with TRBD1. The V gene's germline CDR1 is SNHLY and CDR2 FYNNEI. The CDR3 length is 13 residues. Trimming removed 6 bases from V and 9 bases from J; junction bases left unmatched: 5. CDR3 nucleotide sequence: TGTGCCAGCAGATCCGACAGGGTTTCACCCCTCCACTTT. Protein product: CASRSDRVSPLHF.